A single sample gave rise to the 25 T cell receptor beta chains below, sequenced in a study of Tregs in tolerant kidney transplant recipients. Recipients received nonmyeloablative bone marrow transplants from related graft donors, with transient mixed chimerism. Generated by immunoSEQ multiplex PCR, the TCRdb table keeps only in-frame clones and is missing some. The sample lists tens of thousands of clones; around 90% were seen once. The specimen comprised CD4+ T cells from blood (PBMCs), sampled 24 months after the transplant. The origin of the receptors is a human patient who received a combined kidney and bone marrow transplant. A subset of T cells may come from the graft donor.

V gene TRBV29-1 combines with J gene TRBJ1-2; D might be TRBD1 (5 bases). V was shortened by 7 bases and J by 5 bases, with 11 bases between the two germline ends. The CDR3 is 11 residues long. Germline lookup yields CDR1 SQVTM and CDR2 ANQGSEA. The CDR3 protein is CSDSTVYGYTF. CDR3 sequence (DNA): TGCAGCGACTCGACAGTTTATGGCTACACCTTC.

The genes are TRBV6-1 and TRBJ1-2, with D unclear. The CDR3 extends over 13 amino acids. V lost 4 bases, J lost 4 bases, and 10 bases lay in between. CDR1 is MNHNS, CDR2 SASEGT, per germline. The CDR3 DNA sequence: TGTGCCAGCAGTGTCGGGGTGGCCTATGGCTACACCTTC. This gives the protein CASSVGVAYGYTF.

CDR3 sequence: CASSFGTQETQYF. The DNA for the CDR3 is TGTGCCAGCAGCTTCGGGACACAAGAGACCCAGTACTTC. The V and J genes are TRBV7-3 and TRBJ2-5; TRBD1 might be the D (6 bases). V dropped 3 bases and J dropped 2 bases, with 7 bases sitting between them. This CDR3 has 13 residues. Germline assignment: CDR1 SGHTA and CDR2 FQGTGA.

The CDR3 protein is CAGRRQGNGPQHF. The CDR3 DNA reads as TGTGCCGGAAGGAGACAGGGGAATGGGCCCCAGCATTTT. V is TRBV6-1 and J is TRBJ1-5, with 8 bases that match TRBD1. From germline, CDR1 is MNHNS and CDR2 SASEGT. The ends lost 11 bases at V and 9 bases at J; junction bases unmatched: 12. This CDR3 comprises 13 residues.

V and J are TRBV30 and TRBJ1-4, with TRBD1 as a possible D gene (6 bases). Between the trimmed V and J ends, which lost 1 base and 5 bases, there was a span of 11 bases. Germline CDR1 and CDR2: GTSNPN and SVGIG (reference sequence). This CDR3 region has 14 residues. The CDR3 DNA is TGTGCCTGGAGTGGAGGACAGCCGAATGAAAAACTGTTTTTT. Translation: CAWSGGQPNEKLFF.

The V call is TRBV18, the J call TRBJ2-1; 12 bases map to TRBD1. The CDR3 contains 19 residues. Germline CDR1 KGHSH, CDR2 LQKENI. Trimming removed 4 bases from V and 6 bases from J; junction bases left unmatched: 16. CDR3 sequence: CASSRSGTGGELTLNEQFF. CDR3 in DNA: TGTGCCAGCTCACGATCCGGGACAGGGGGCGAACTCACCCTCAATGAGCAGTTCTTC.

V is TRBV7-6 and J is TRBJ2-3, with D uncertain. Between the trimmed V and J ends, which lost 1 base and 3 bases, there was a span of 5 bases. CDR3 length: 13 residues. Germline V gives CDR1 SGHVS, CDR2 FNYEAQ. DNA of the CDR3: TGTGCCAGCAGCTTAGGAGCAACAGATACGCAGTATTTT. Translating it yields CASSLGATDTQYF.

The chain couples TRBV7-7 to TRBJ1-5; no clear D. V was shortened by 1 base and J by 4 bases, with 11 bases between the two germline ends. The CDR3 is made up of 15 amino acids. The germline V gene encodes CDR1 SSHAT and CDR2 FNYEAQ (reference sequence). This chain's CDR3 is CASSLDNTRNQPQHF. CDR3 nucleotide sequence: TGTGCCAGCAGCTTAGATAATACTCGAAATCAGCCCCAGCATTTT.

The chain combines TRBV5-1 with TRBJ2-3, with a possible D match to TRBD2 (7 bases). The CDR3 length is 16 residues. Trimming left V 4 bases short and J 2 bases short, with 17 bases between. Germline V CDR1 and CDR2: SGHRS, YFSETQ. The chain's CDR3 is CASSTGGGSITDTQYF. The CDR3 nucleotides read TGCGCCAGCAGCACGGGGGGCGGAAGTATCACAGATACGCAGTATTTT.

The J gene is TRBJ1-1, the V gene TRBV11-2; tentatively, D is TRBD1 (6 bases). The CDR3 covers 14 residues. Deletions cut 1 base from V and 11 bases from J, with 17 bases between. The germline gives CDR1 SGHAT, CDR2 FQNNGV. CDR3 DNA sequence: TGTGCCAGCAGCTTAGCAGGGGATTGGGCTCTGGCTTTCTTT. Translated, it gives CASSLAGDWALAFF. Together with reference TRBV11-2 and TRBJ1-1, the CDR3 gives the full variable domain: EAGVAQSPRYKIIEKRQSVAFWCNPISGHATLYWYQQILGQGPKLLIQFQNNGVVDDSQLPKDRFSAERLKGVDSTLKIQPAKLEDSAVYLCASSLAGDWALAFFGQGTRLTVV.

DNA for the CDR3: TGTGCCAGCAGCTTGAAATCTACTAACTATCAGCCCCAGCATTTT. It yields the protein CASSLKSTNYQPQHF. The chain is built from TRBV5-6 and TRBJ1-5; D uncertain. V lost 1 base to trimming and J lost 5 bases, with 13 bases between them. CDR3 length equals 15 residues. Germline loops: CDR1 SGHDT, CDR2 YYEEEE.

The CDR3 DNA reads TGTGCCACCAGCACACCCCCGGGACTAGCGACAAGCACAGATACGCAGTATTTT. Translated: CATSTPPGLATSTDTQYF. J is TRBJ2-3 and V is TRBV15; TRBD2 matches 10 bases. The ends lost 4 bases at V and 0 bases at J; junction bases unmatched: 10. CDR3 length: 18 residues. Germline V gene data show CDR1 as LNHNV and CDR2 as YYDKDF (reference sequence).

The rearrangement uses TRBV5-1 and TRBJ1-1; no clear D gene. Trimming cost V 4 bases and J 0 bases, with 16 bases left between them. The V gene's germline CDR1 is SGHRS and CDR2 YFSETQ. The CDR3 runs to 16 residues. The CDR3 DNA follows: TGCGCCAGCAGCCCCAGCCCACAGATAATGAACACTGAAGCTTTCTTT. Amino acids: CASSPSPQIMNTEAFF.

To note about this clone: Within the sample, other DNA sequences also encode this same CDR3. The chain is built from TRBV5-1 and TRBJ1-6, with unresolved D. The V end lost 0 bases, the J end lost 7 bases, and 11 bases lay between the germline ends. The CDR3 spans 15 residues. Per germline, CDR1 SGHRS and CDR2 YFSETQ. The CDR3 bases are TGCGCCAGCAGCTTGGGGGCCGCGACGAATTCACCCCTCCACTTT. Amino acids: CASSLGAATNSPLHF. Variable domain in full (rest from reference TRBV5-1 and TRBJ1-6): KAGVTQTPRYLIKTRGQQVTLSCSPISGHRSVSWYQQTPGQGLQFLFEYFSETQRNKGNFPGRFSGRQFSNSRSEMNVSTLELGDSALYLCASSLGAATNSPLHFGNGTRLTVT.

The rearrangement uses TRBV23-1 and TRBJ2-2, with 15 bases matching TRBD2. TRBV23-1 is sorted into the ORF group, with uncertain function. The CDR3 is made up of 20 amino acids. Trimming took 6 bases from V and 0 from J; bases not matched to a gene: 11. Written as DNA, the CDR3 is TGCGCCAGCAGAGATCTACCGGGACTAGCGGGGGGTTCGAACACCGGGGAGCTGTTTTTT. It translates to CASRDLPGLAGGSNTGELFF.

The chain carries TRBV7-2 and TRBJ2-5; 7 nucleotides match TRBD1. V gave up 2 bases and J gave up 3 bases; unmatched junction bases: 9. Per the germline V gene, CDR1 is SGHTA and CDR2 is FQGNSA. The CDR3 covers 16 residues. The CDR3 here is CASSLTRQGPKETQYF. The DNA for the CDR3 is TGTGCCAGCAGCTTAACCCGACAGGGACCCAAAGAGACCCAGTACTTC.

The gene calls are TRBV19 and TRBJ2-3, with 8 bases matching TRBD2. CDR3 size: 14 residues. The junction had 2 bases not matched to a gene; V was cut back by 4 bases and J by 2 bases. CDR1 LNHDA and CDR2 SQIVND come from the germline V gene (reference sequence). The CDR3 DNA is TGTGCCAGTAGTACGGGGGGGTACACAGATACGCAGTATTTT. Translated, it gives CASSTGGYTDTQYF.

This clone appeared once. CDR3 sequence: CASSPQAGWGELFF. As DNA, the CDR3 is TGTGCCAGCAGCCCCCAAGCGGGATGGGGGGAGCTGTTTTTT. J is TRBJ2-2 and V is TRBV7-2; 7 bases align to TRBD2. The J segment lost 8 bases and the V segment lost 5 bases, leaving 8 bases of the junction unmatched. The V gene's germline CDR1 is SGHTA and CDR2 FQGNSA. The CDR3 loop spans 14 amino acids.

The genes are TRBV2 and TRBJ2-2; 9 bases are a match to TRBD2. The germline CDR1 and CDR2 sequences are SNHLY and FYNNEI. V was clipped by 8 bases and J by 1 base; unmatched bases: 8. The CDR3 runs 16 residues. The DNA for the CDR3 is TGTGCCAGCGGACGACTAGCGGCCCTGAACACCGGGGAGCTGTTTTTT. Its translation: CASGRLAALNTGELFF.

V usage is TRBV2 and J usage is TRBJ1-2; the D gene is possibly TRBD1 (6 bases). This CDR3 spans 16 amino acids. Looked up from germline, CDR1 is SNHLY and CDR2 is FYNNEI. V was clipped by 6 bases and J by 0 bases, with 17 bases between them. CDR3 in DNA: TGTGCCAGCAGCCACCGGGCGGGGGCCGCTAACTATGGCTACACCTTC. This codes for CASSHRAGAANYGYTF.

V usage is TRBV6-5 and J usage is TRBJ1-1; 9 bases map to TRBD1. This CDR3 has 13 amino acids. The germline CDR1 and CDR2 sequences are MNHEY and SVGAGI. V shed 10 bases and J 5 bases; nucleotides not matched to a gene: 8. CDR3 nucleotide sequence: TGTGCCACACTACAGGGGGCGGGTACTGAAGCTTTCTTT. It encodes CATLQGAGTEAFF.

The V call is TRBV28, the J call TRBJ1-5; the D gene is possibly TRBD1 (5 bases). Trimming stripped 5 bases from V and 7 bases from J, with 18 bases between. CDR3 length equals 15 residues. Germline lookup yields CDR1 MDHEN and CDR2 SYDVKM. The CDR3: CASSVTGLKVQPQHF. DNA of the CDR3: TGTGCCAGCAGTGTTACGGGACTCAAGGTACAGCCCCAGCATTTT.

The sample holds a few counts of this clone. V is TRBV19 and J is TRBJ1-2, with 7 bases lining up with TRBD1. From germline, CDR1 is LNHDA and CDR2 SQIVND (reference sequence). The J segment lost 3 bases and the V segment lost 5 bases, leaving 6 bases of the junction unmatched. The CDR3 consists of 14 residues. CDR3 protein: CASSSSTGHYGYTF. Here the CDR3 DNA reads TGTGCCAGTAGTTCCTCGACAGGGCACTATGGCTACACCTTC.

The chain joins TRBV15 to TRBJ2-2, with D maybe TRBD1 (6 bases). Germline CDR1 reads LNHNV; CDR2 reads YYDKDF (reference sequence). This CDR3 comprises 15 residues. V was clipped by 1 base and J by 9 bases, with 15 bases between them. In DNA form, the CDR3 reads TGTGCCACCAGCAGAGGCAGGGGAATTGGGTGGGAGCTGTTTTTT. Its protein is CATSRGRGIGWELFF.

V gene TRBV19 combines with J gene TRBJ2-1, with 15 nucleotides matching TRBD2. The germline CDR1 and CDR2 sequences are LNHDA and SQIVND (reference sequence). Losses at the gene ends were 6 bases for V and 7 bases for J; bases not matched to a gene: 22. The CDR3 runs 21 residues. In DNA form, the CDR3 reads TGTGCCAGTAGCCCAACATCGCGAGGGGGGACTAGCGGGAGGTCGTGGAATGAGCAGTTCTTC. Its translation is CASSPTSRGGTSGRSWNEQFF.